This T cell receptor (beta chain) stems from a study of CD8 T cells in Susac syndrome. The V end was cut by 1 base, the J end by 0 bases, with 10 bases between. CDR1 is SGHTA and CDR2 is FQGTGA in the germline V gene. This CDR3 spans 15 amino acids. Random hexamers primed reverse transcription of roughly 0.45 to 1 ug RNA. Across 54 Vbeta and 13 Jbeta, TCR beta CDR3 was amplified with immunoSEQ multiplex PCR. TCRdb processed the immunoSEQ multiplex PCR reads anew with MiXCR; each CDR3 protein has one entry. The data contain 100,000 to 150,000 distinct CDR3 sequences, 94% of them singletons. The CD8+ and CD4+ T cells were isolated magnetically using a negative isolation approach, whereas the TEMRA cells were enriched by FACS.

Sequenced input: CD4+ T cells from PBMCs. The chain uses TRBV7-3 and TRBJ2-7; possible D gene TRBD1, 6 bases. The sequence was collected from a human donor in good health. CDR3 sequence reads: CASSLNQGSSYEQYF. The CDR3 DNA sequence: TGTGCCAGCAGCTTAAATCAGGGGAGCTCCTACGAGCAGTACTTC.